The rows below give T cell receptor beta chains drawn from one sample of a study of cytomegalovirus exposure and HLA in healthy donors. The protocol was immunoSEQ multiplex PCR, while the TCRdb copy is restricted to in-frame clones and leaves out a portion. The sample yields fewer than 60,000 clones, approximately 52% seen once. The sample comprised PBMCs. The source of these receptors is a human donor in good health. Both conserved end residues are part of each CDR3. D genes are given only for firm matches. The listing skips clone size in some rows; elsewhere it reads once, few, many or a size class.

j_gene: TRBJ1-4
d_gene: TRBD1
abundance: -
v_gene: TRBV5-1
CDR3nt: TGCGCCAGCAGCCCGGGACAGGTGGCAACTAATGAAAAACTGTTTTTT
CDR3aa: CASSPGQVATNEKLFF

j_gene: TRBJ1-5
d_gene: -
abundance: -
v_gene: TRBV2
CDR3nt: TGTGCCAGCAGTGAACAATCAGGGTCTGTCGGGCAGCCCCAGCATTTT
CDR3aa: CASSEQSGSVGQPQHF

j_gene: TRBJ2-7
d_gene: TRBD1
abundance: -
v_gene: TRBV4-1
CDR3nt: TGCGCCAGCAGCCAAGGCCCCTACAGACAGGGGGCAGAGGAGCAGTACTTC
CDR3aa: CASSQGPYRQGAEEQYF

j_gene: TRBJ1-1
d_gene: -
abundance: few
v_gene: TRBV4-3
CDR3nt: TGCGCCAGCAGCCAAGATCGTTTCGACACAGCGAACACTGAAGCTTTCTTT
CDR3aa: CASSQDRFDTANTEAFF

j_gene: TRBJ2-7
d_gene: -
abundance: -
v_gene: TRBV27
CDR3nt: TGTGCCAGCACCCTCGTGAACCGCGGTTCCTACGAGCAGTACTTC
CDR3aa: CASTLVNRGSYEQYF

j_gene: TRBJ1-2
d_gene: -
abundance: -
v_gene: TRBV27
CDR3nt: TGTGCCAGCAGTTGGGTCGAGGACTATGGCTACACCTTC
CDR3aa: CASSWVEDYGYTF

j_gene: TRBJ1-5
d_gene: TRBD1
abundance: -
v_gene: TRBV6-5
CDR3nt: TGTGCCACCTGGACAGGCGGACAGCCCCAGCATTTT
CDR3aa: CATWTGGQPQHF

j_gene: TRBJ1-1
d_gene: -
abundance: few
v_gene: TRBV7-3
CDR3nt: TGTGCCAGCAGCACTACAGGGAACACTGAAGCTTTCTTT
CDR3aa: CASSTTGNTEAFF

j_gene: TRBJ1-1
d_gene: -
abundance: -
v_gene: TRBV2
CDR3nt: TGTGCCAGGGTCGGACTGGGCACTGAAGCTTTCTTT
CDR3aa: CARVGLGTEAFF

j_gene: TRBJ2-7
d_gene: -
abundance: -
v_gene: TRBV29-1
CDR3nt: TGCAGCGCTGAAACAGGGAACGAGCAGTACTTC
CDR3aa: CSAETGNEQYF

j_gene: TRBJ1-3
d_gene: -
abundance: -
v_gene: TRBV5-5
CDR3nt: TGTGCCAGCAGCCTGGGAGTTGGGGGCCCGGGGAACACCATATATTTT
CDR3aa: CASSLGVGGPGNTIYF

j_gene: TRBJ1-2
d_gene: -
abundance: once
v_gene: TRBV7-2
CDR3nt: TGTGCCAGCAGCTTTAGCCAGAGCTATGGCTACACCTTC
CDR3aa: CASSFSQSYGYTF

j_gene: TRBJ1-5
d_gene: TRBD1
abundance: -
v_gene: TRBV30
CDR3nt: TGTGCCTGGAGTGTAGGGACAGGGGTCGTCCTCGGCAATCAGCCCCAGCATTTT
CDR3aa: CAWSVGTGVVLGNQPQHF

j_gene: TRBJ2-5
d_gene: TRBD2
abundance: -
v_gene: TRBV18
CDR3nt: TGTGCCAGCTCACCAGGGGGGGAAGAGACCCAGTACTTC
CDR3aa: CASSPGGEETQYF

j_gene: TRBJ1-2
d_gene: -
abundance: -
v_gene: TRBV4-1
CDR3nt: TGCGCCAGCAGTCAAGTAGGGGTCTATGGCTACACCTTC
CDR3aa: CASSQVGVYGYTF

j_gene: TRBJ1-2
d_gene: -
abundance: -
v_gene: TRBV4-1
CDR3nt: TGCGCCAGCAGCCAAGATCGAGGAGGTAATTATGGCTACACCTTC
CDR3aa: CASSQDRGGNYGYTF

j_gene: TRBJ2-5
d_gene: TRBD2
abundance: once
v_gene: TRBV5-6
CDR3nt: TGTGCCAGCAGCTTCGGCGGGGGAGAGACCCAGTACTTC
CDR3aa: CASSFGGGETQYF

j_gene: TRBJ1-3
d_gene: TRBD1
abundance: few
v_gene: TRBV5-8
CDR3nt: TGTGCCAGCAGCCTACGGACAGGGTCTGGAAACACCATATATTTT
CDR3aa: CASSLRTGSGNTIYF

j_gene: TRBJ1-2
d_gene: -
abundance: few
v_gene: TRBV28
CDR3nt: TGTGCCAGCAGTCTCCTAATGACAGGAGCTAACTATGGCTACACCTTC
CDR3aa: CASSLLMTGANYGYTF

j_gene: TRBJ2-3
d_gene: -
abundance: few
v_gene: TRBV7-7
CDR3nt: TGTGCTAGCAGCTTGGCAGAGGCAGATACGCAGTATTTT
CDR3aa: CASSLAEADTQYF

j_gene: TRBJ1-6
d_gene: -
abundance: few
v_gene: TRBV5-1
CDR3nt: TGCGCCAGCACCTCCGGGGAACTCGCTTCACCCCTCCACTTT
CDR3aa: CASTSGELASPLHF

j_gene: TRBJ2-2
d_gene: TRBD2
abundance: -
v_gene: TRBV4-2
CDR3nt: TGTGCCAGCAGCCAAGAACGAGCGGGGGGGCCCGGGGAGCTGTTTTTT
CDR3aa: CASSQERAGGPGELFF

j_gene: TRBJ2-1
d_gene: -
abundance: -
v_gene: TRBV5-4
CDR3nt: TGTGCCAGCAGCGTTGACAGGTCGCATGAGCAGTTCTTC
CDR3aa: CASSVDRSHEQFF

j_gene: TRBJ2-7
d_gene: TRBD1
abundance: -
v_gene: TRBV6-6
CDR3nt: TGTGCCAGCAGCCTCGGACAGGGAGGCGAGCAGTACTTC
CDR3aa: CASSLGQGGEQYF

j_gene: TRBJ1-3
d_gene: -
abundance: -
v_gene: TRBV4-3
CDR3nt: TGCGCCAGCAGCCAAGATCCCCCGACAGCATCTGGAAACACCATATATTTT
CDR3aa: CASSQDPPTASGNTIYF

j_gene: TRBJ2-3
d_gene: -
abundance: -
v_gene: TRBV6-5
CDR3nt: TGTGCCAGCAGTTATGACATCTTAAGCACAGATACGCAGTATTTT
CDR3aa: CASSYDILSTDTQYF

j_gene: TRBJ2-1
d_gene: -
abundance: once
v_gene: TRBV9
CDR3nt: TGTGCCAGCAGCGTAGAGTGGACGGGGAGCAGAAATGAGCAGTTCTTC
CDR3aa: CASSVEWTGSRNEQFF

j_gene: TRBJ1-4
d_gene: TRBD1
abundance: few
v_gene: TRBV28
CDR3nt: TGTGCCAGCAGTTTTCAGGGGGCTAATGAAAAACTGTTTTTT
CDR3aa: CASSFQGANEKLFF

j_gene: TRBJ2-2
d_gene: TRBD1
abundance: -
v_gene: TRBV4-3
CDR3nt: TGCGCCAGCAGCCAAGCCACAGGGGGGATAGCCCAGAACACCGGGGAGCTGTTTTTT
CDR3aa: CASSQATGGIAQNTGELFF

j_gene: TRBJ1-1
d_gene: TRBD1
abundance: -
v_gene: TRBV18
CDR3nt: TGTGCCAGCTCACCGGCAGGGGGGTCCACTGAAGCTTTCTTT
CDR3aa: CASSPAGGSTEAFF

j_gene: TRBJ2-1
d_gene: TRBD2
abundance: -
v_gene: TRBV27
CDR3nt: TGTGCCAGCAGTTTAGTAGGGGGGGCGGGGGGGCTCAATGAGCAGTTCTTC
CDR3aa: CASSLVGGAGGLNEQFF

j_gene: TRBJ1-3
d_gene: -
abundance: few
v_gene: TRBV18
CDR3nt: TGTGCCAGCTCACCCCGGGACACCAGCTCTGGAAACACCATATATTTT
CDR3aa: CASSPRDTSSGNTIYF

j_gene: TRBJ1-5
d_gene: TRBD1
abundance: -
v_gene: TRBV7-2
CDR3nt: TGTGCCAGCAGCTTAGAGACAGGGCCTCAGCCCCAGCATTTT
CDR3aa: CASSLETGPQPQHF

j_gene: TRBJ2-5
d_gene: -
abundance: -
v_gene: TRBV6-4
CDR3nt: TGTGCCAGCAGGGAGAGCGGACGAGCCCAACAAGAGACCCAGTACTTC
CDR3aa: CASRESGRAQQETQYF

j_gene: TRBJ1-4
d_gene: -
abundance: -
v_gene: TRBV15
CDR3nt: TGTGCCACCAGCAGTTCCGACAGCCCTGCTGAAAAACTGTTTTTT
CDR3aa: CATSSSDSPAEKLFF

j_gene: TRBJ2-7
d_gene: TRBD1
abundance: -
v_gene: TRBV4-1
CDR3nt: TGCGCCAGCAGCCAAGAACAGGGGGAGCAGTACTTC
CDR3aa: CASSQEQGEQYF

j_gene: TRBJ2-1
d_gene: TRBD2
abundance: -
v_gene: TRBV5-6
CDR3nt: TGTGCCAGCAGGGGTGAGGGCGGGGGGGCTGTGCAGTTCTTC
CDR3aa: CASRGEGGGAVQFF

j_gene: TRBJ2-7
d_gene: TRBD1
abundance: -
v_gene: TRBV6-5
CDR3nt: TGTTCTTCACGACGGGGCAGGGGGCGAGTCGAGCAGTACTTC
CDR3aa: CSSRRGRGRVEQYF

j_gene: TRBJ1-2
d_gene: TRBD1
abundance: -
v_gene: TRBV5-1
CDR3nt: TGCGCCAGCAGCGTGGACAGGGCCTATGGCTACACCTTC
CDR3aa: CASSVDRAYGYTF

j_gene: TRBJ1-3
d_gene: -
abundance: -
v_gene: TRBV4-1
CDR3nt: TGCGCCAGCAGCCAAGTTAGGGGATCTGGAAACACCATATATTTT
CDR3aa: CASSQVRGSGNTIYF

j_gene: TRBJ2-1
d_gene: TRBD1
abundance: -
v_gene: TRBV9
CDR3nt: TGTGCCAGCAGCGTAGGACAGGGGTACAATGAGCAGTTCTTC
CDR3aa: CASSVGQGYNEQFF

j_gene: TRBJ1-2
d_gene: -
abundance: -
v_gene: TRBV2
CDR3nt: TGTGCCAGCATCCAGGGGACCGCTCTCTATGGCTACACCTTC
CDR3aa: CASIQGTALYGYTF

j_gene: TRBJ2-7
d_gene: TRBD1
abundance: once
v_gene: TRBV4-2
CDR3nt: TGTGCCAGCAGCGACGACAGGGGGCGGATGGAGCAGTACTTC
CDR3aa: CASSDDRGRMEQYF

j_gene: TRBJ2-2
d_gene: -
abundance: -
v_gene: TRBV6-5
CDR3nt: TGTGCCAGCAGTTACCCTCCGGGACATCACACCGGGGAGCTGTTTTTT
CDR3aa: CASSYPPGHHTGELFF

j_gene: TRBJ1-5
d_gene: -
abundance: -
v_gene: TRBV7-7
CDR3nt: TGTGCTAGCAGCCTTACGAGCGATCAGCCCCAGCATTTT
CDR3aa: CASSLTSDQPQHF

j_gene: TRBJ1-5
d_gene: -
abundance: few
v_gene: TRBV10-3
CDR3nt: TGTGCCATCAGTGACCCAGTGCAGGGAATAGCCCAGCCCCAGCATTTT
CDR3aa: CAISDPVQGIAQPQHF

j_gene: TRBJ1-1
d_gene: -
abundance: once
v_gene: TRBV11-2
CDR3nt: TGTGCCAGCAGCTCACCCAGGGAAGGGACTGAAGCTTTCTTT
CDR3aa: CASSSPREGTEAFF

j_gene: TRBJ1-1
d_gene: -
abundance: -
v_gene: TRBV7-2
CDR3nt: TGTGCCAGCAGCTTGGGACTGCGGAACACTGAAGCTTTCTTT
CDR3aa: CASSLGLRNTEAFF

j_gene: TRBJ2-7
d_gene: TRBD1
abundance: few
v_gene: TRBV9
CDR3nt: TGTGCCAGCAGCGTCGCGGGACAGGGCTACGAGCAGTACTTC
CDR3aa: CASSVAGQGYEQYF

j_gene: TRBJ1-1
d_gene: TRBD1
abundance: -
v_gene: TRBV6-1
CDR3nt: TGTGCCAGCCGACGGACAGGGGGCGCCGAAGCTTTCTTT
CDR3aa: CASRRTGGAEAFF

j_gene: TRBJ2-5
d_gene: -
abundance: few
v_gene: TRBV19
CDR3nt: TGTGCCAGTAGTATCCAGGACTATCAGGAGACCCAGTACTTC
CDR3aa: CASSIQDYQETQYF

j_gene: TRBJ1-5
d_gene: TRBD1
abundance: -
v_gene: TRBV6-6
CDR3nt: TGTGCCAGCACAACCGGGACAGGGGGAAATCAGCCCCAGCATTTT
CDR3aa: CASTTGTGGNQPQHF

j_gene: TRBJ1-2
d_gene: -
abundance: -
v_gene: TRBV4-1
CDR3nt: TGCGCCAGCAGCCAAGCAGGGGTAGGAAGCTATGGCTACACCTTC
CDR3aa: CASSQAGVGSYGYTF

j_gene: TRBJ2-7
d_gene: TRBD1
abundance: -
v_gene: TRBV7-8
CDR3nt: TGTGCCAGCACCATGACAGGGGTCTACGAGCAGTACTTC
CDR3aa: CASTMTGVYEQYF

j_gene: TRBJ2-5
d_gene: -
abundance: few
v_gene: TRBV30
CDR3nt: TGTGCCGGGGGGCGGGGGTCCCAGACCCAGTACTTC
CDR3aa: CAGGRGSQTQYF